These 26 T cell receptor beta chains originate from one sample sequenced in a study of cytomegalovirus exposure and HLA in healthy donors (dated by TCRdb to 2016 to 2017). Preparation of the library involved the immunoSEQ multiplex PCR assay. The multiplex PCR relied on a mix of 60 forward primers for TCR Vbeta segments and 13 reverse primers for TCR Jbeta segments. Sourced from immuneACCESS, this table was stored by TCRdb with only in-frame sequences that have V and J called. A share of the clones is absent; for the studies checked, an unresolved V gene accounts for under half, and the remainder has no known explanation. The sample profile shows 100,000 to 150,000 clones; under 80% of them were found once. The ten largest clones represent around 4% of the sample. The specimen was PBMCs. These TCRs come from a man in his forties in good health and CMV-seropositive.

The chain links TRBV4-1 to TRBJ1-4; 8 bases agree with TRBD1. Losses at the gene ends were 4 bases for V and 3 bases for J; bases not matched to a gene: 10. There are 17 residues in the CDR3. Germline lookup yields CDR1 MGHRA and CDR2 YSYEKL. CDR3 nucleotides: TGCGCCAGCAGCCTCCGGACAGGGCTATTTCCTAATGAAAAACTGTTTTTT. It codes for CASSLRTGLFPNEKLFF.

In DNA form, the CDR3 reads TGCGCCAGCAGCTTAGGACAGGGAGGGCACATTCAGTACTTC. Amino acid sequence: CASSLGQGGHIQYF. The V gene is TRBV4-3, the J gene TRBJ2-4, with D possibly matching TRBD1 (8 bases). Germline values: CDR1 LGHNA, CDR2 YSLEER. The CDR3 is 14 amino acids. The V end was cut by 5 bases, the J end by 8 bases, with 16 bases between.

The chain employs TRBV7-6 and TRBJ1-1, with a possible D match to TRBD1 (6 bases). Germline V gene lookup returns CDR1 SGHVS and CDR2 FNYEAQ. Trimming pared 7 bases from V and 0 bases from J, leaving 12 bases between. The CDR3 is 14 residues long. The CDR3 protein is CASMRGNMNTEAFF. In DNA form, the CDR3 reads TGTGCCAGCATGAGGGGGAACATGAACACTGAAGCTTTCTTT.

The chain joins TRBV9 to TRBJ1-6; 8 positions agree with TRBD1. V shed 3 bases, J shed 7 bases, and the junction held 9 bases outside the gene matches. Germline V gene sequence: CDR1 SGDLS, CDR2 YYNGEE. The CDR3 totals 16 residues. CDR3 in DNA: TGTGCCAGCAGCGATTCGGCAGGGGGCGTAAATTCACCCCTCCACTTT. Translated: CASSDSAGGVNSPLHF.

CDR3 nucleotides: TGCGCCAGCAGCCAAGGACAGGCTCAGCCCCAGCATTTT. Translating it yields CASSQGQAQPQHF. This chain joins TRBV4-3 and TRBJ1-5, with a weak D call TRBD1 (6 bases). CDR3 size: 13 residues. Germline V gene sequence: CDR1 LGHNA, CDR2 YSLEER. The V and J ends lost 1 base and 6 bases respectively, with 7 bases between them.

The chain employs TRBV6-5 and TRBJ2-1; D call uncertain. The CDR3 is 12 residues long. The V and J ends lost 0 bases and 8 bases respectively, with 5 bases between them. Germline V gives CDR1 MNHEY, CDR2 SVGAGI. The CDR3 DNA is TGTGCCAGCAGTTACTCTTCAGATGAGCAGTTCTTC. It codes for CASSYSSDEQFF.

The chain is built from TRBV11-2 and TRBJ2-5, with 9 bases matching TRBD1. The CDR3 length is 14 residues. Germline CDR1 is SGHAT and CDR2 is FQNNGV. V lost 1 base to trimming and J lost 4 bases; unmatched junction nucleotides: 1. CDR3 sequence reads: CASSLGTGAETQYF. In DNA form, the CDR3 reads TGTGCCAGCAGCTTAGGGACAGGGGCAGAGACCCAGTACTTC.

This rearrangement joins TRBV12-2 to TRBJ1-3; the table assigns TRBD1, which was not confirmed against the DNA. TRBV12-2 is labeled a pseudogene. This CDR3 region has 15 residues. The DNA for the CDR3 is TGTGCAAGTCGCTTACCTGGACAGGGTGAGGACACCATATATTTT. Translation: CASRLPGQGEDTIYF.

The V and J genes are TRBV5-4 and TRBJ2-1; 10 bases are shared with TRBD2. CDR1 and CDR2 (germline): SGHNT, YYREEE (reference sequence). V lost 4 bases, J lost 7 bases, and 11 bases stayed unmatched. The CDR3 is 16 amino acids. CDR3 region: CASSLKAGGAGNEQFF. The DNA of the CDR3 is TGTGCCAGCAGCCTCAAAGCGGGGGGGGCTGGAAATGAGCAGTTCTTC.

The chain couples TRBV7-3 to TRBJ2-1, with 9 nucleotides matching TRBD2. The CDR3 is 15 amino acids. Germline CDR1 reads SGHTA; CDR2 reads FQGTGA. V shed 2 bases, J shed 9 bases, and the junction held 8 bases outside the gene matches. DNA for the CDR3: TGTGCCAGCAGCTTAGGACTAGCGACGTCGCGTGAGCAGTTCTTC. Protein product: CASSLGLATSREQFF.

V is TRBV6-4 and J is TRBJ1-2; the D gene is possibly TRBD1 (6 bases). Germline V gene data show CDR1 as MRHNA and CDR2 as SNTAGT. Trimming pared 3 bases from V and 7 bases from J, leaving 21 bases between. The CDR3 has 16 amino acids. The CDR3 DNA reads TGTGCCAGCAGTGAAACGCCGGCAGGGGTTCCTGGTGGCTACACCTTC. It is translated as CASSETPAGVPGGYTF.

The chain uses TRBV6-1 and TRBJ2-7, with TRBD2 identical over 7 bases. The germline V gene has CDR1 MNHNS and CDR2 SASEGT. Trimming took 7 bases from V and 0 from J; bases not matched to a gene: 6. CDR3 size: 14 residues. The CDR3 DNA reads TGTGCCAGCAACCGGGGGGAGGGCTCCTACGAGCAGTACTTC. As protein: CASNRGEGSYEQYF.

In DNA form, the CDR3 reads TGTGCCGAACAGGCAGGGTCTAACTATGGCTACACCTTC. Its translation: CAEQAGSNYGYTF. This chain joins TRBV30 and TRBJ1-2; D is possibly TRBD1 (5 bases). Germline-derived CDR1 and CDR2 are GTSNPN and SVGIG (reference sequence). Trimming shortened V by 8 bases and J by 0 bases, and 13 bases separated the two germline ends. The CDR3 runs 13 residues.

This chain links TRBV30 with TRBJ2-3, with 7 bases aligning to TRBD2. With 3 bases clipped from V and 5 bases from J, the junction kept 2 bases outside the gene matches. CDR1 is GTSNPN and CDR2 is SVGIG in the germline V gene (reference sequence). The CDR3 length is 12 residues. The CDR3 protein is CAWRSGGDTQYF. The CDR3 bases are TGTGCCTGGAGATCGGGGGGAGATACGCAGTATTTT.

Only a few counts were recorded for this clone. Within the sample, other DNA sequences also encode this same CDR3. The V gene is TRBV5-4, the J gene TRBJ2-1; 13 positions match TRBD2. The germline V gene has CDR1 SGHNT and CDR2 YYREEE (reference sequence). This CDR3 has 16 amino acids. V was clipped by 4 bases and J by 10 bases; unmatched bases: 11. DNA for the CDR3: TGTGCCAGCAGCACACTAGCGGGAGGGCCCATTTACGAGCAGTTCTTC. Translated: CASSTLAGGPIYEQFF. Together with reference TRBV5-4 and TRBJ2-1, the CDR3 gives the full variable domain: ETGVTQSPTHLIKTRGQQVTLRCSSQSGHNTVSWYQQALGQGPQFIFQYYREEENGRGNFPPRFSGLQFPNYSSELNVNALELDDSALYLCASSTLAGGPIYEQFFGPGTRLTVL.

V gene TRBV6-5 combines with J gene TRBJ1-1; weak D call: TRBD1 (6 bases). CDR1 is MNHEY, CDR2 SVGAGI, per germline. This CDR3 spans 15 amino acids. V was pared by 5 bases and J by 1 base, with 14 bases between. Written as DNA, the CDR3 is TGTGCCAGCAGTAGACCGGGACACCAGAACACTGAAGCTTTCTTT. The encoded protein is CASSRPGHQNTEAFF.

The V call is TRBV29-1, the J call TRBJ2-7; D remains ambiguous. The CDR3 is 13 amino acids. CDR1 and CDR2 from the germline V gene are SQVTM and ANQGSEA. DNA of the CDR3: TGCAGTGTGGAATATTCGACTGCTAACGAGCAGTACTTC. Protein sequence: CSVEYSTANEQYF.

This clone showed up just once. The chain combines TRBV6-1 with TRBJ2-5, with TRBD1 matching over 10 bases. The CDR3 runs 15 residues. CDR1 and CDR2 from the germline V gene are MNHNS and SASEGT. Trimming cost V 5 bases and J 3 bases; bases outside gene matches: 6. The CDR3 DNA follows: TGTGCCAGCAGTCAATCGACAGGGGGCGAAGAGACCCAGTACTTC. The encoded protein is CASSQSTGGEETQYF.

This clone was counted only a few times. The chain is built from TRBV5-5 and TRBJ2-7; 11 nucleotides align to TRBD1. CDR1 SGHKS and CDR2 YYEKEE come from the germline V gene (reference sequence). The trim removed 3 bases at V and 6 bases at J, leaving 5 bases unmatched. CDR3 length: 14 amino acids. Written as DNA, the CDR3 is TGTGCCAGCAGCTCCTGGACAGGGGGCTCCGAGCAGTACTTC. Its protein is CASSSWTGGSEQYF.

The chain employs TRBV11-3 and TRBJ2-5; a weak D match, TRBD1 (6 bases). The CDR3 is 14 amino acids. The V gene's germline CDR1 is SGHNT and CDR2 YENEEA. V was cut by 2 bases and J by 1 base, with 8 bases left in between. The CDR3 region has the DNA TGTGCCAGCAGCTTAAGGGGGTTCCAAGAGACCCAGTACTTC. It codes for CASSLRGFQETQYF.

The V gene is TRBV27, the J gene TRBJ2-3; 9 bases fit TRBD1. The germline V gene encodes CDR1 MNHEY and CDR2 SMNVEV (reference sequence). This CDR3 spans 17 amino acids. The V segment lost 3 bases and the J segment 4 bases; nucleotides outside the gene matches: 11. The CDR3 DNA is TGTGCCAGCAGTTTCTTCAACAGGGGGCTTGCCTCAGATACGCAGTATTTT. Protein sequence: CASSFFNRGLASDTQYF.

The chain is built from TRBV4-2 and TRBJ2-7; 13 bases match TRBD2. The trim removed 2 bases at V and 5 bases at J, leaving 6 bases unmatched. This CDR3 comprises 16 residues. Per the germline V gene, CDR1 is LGHNA and CDR2 is YNFKEQ. In DNA form, the CDR3 reads TGTGCCAGCAGCCAAAGGACTAGCGGGAGACGCAACGAGCAGTACTTC. Residues: CASSQRTSGRRNEQYF.

In this sample, this clone turned up a few times. The rearrangement joins TRBV29-1 to TRBJ1-2; D gene uncertain. This CDR3 has 12 amino acids. The V end lost 7 bases, the J end lost 2 bases, and 11 bases lay between the germline ends. Germline V gene sequence: CDR1 SQVTM, CDR2 ANQGSEA. The CDR3 coding sequence is TGCAGCGCCGCGAGGCCGAACTATGGCTACACCTTC. It encodes CSAARPNYGYTF.

This clone was picked up a small number of times. The CDR3 region is CASSSAPGLSTDTQYF. In DNA, the CDR3 is TGCGCCAGCAGCTCCGCCCCAGGTCTCTCCACAGATACGCAGTATTTT. The chain combines TRBV5-1 with TRBJ2-3; no clear D gene. CDR3 length: 16 amino acids. The V end lost 3 bases, the J end lost 2 bases, and 16 bases lay between the germline ends. CDR1 is SGHRS, CDR2 YFSETQ, per germline.

In nucleotides, the CDR3 is TGTGCCAGCAGCCGGGGTGACTATGGCTACACCTTC. As protein: CASSRGDYGYTF. The chain links TRBV7-9 to TRBJ1-2, with unresolved D. Trimming stripped 5 bases from V and 3 bases from J, with 7 bases between. The CDR3 runs 12 residues. The germline V gene encodes CDR1 SEHNR and CDR2 FQNEAQ (reference sequence).

This clone was counted only a few times. The V and J genes are TRBV6-1 and TRBJ1-1; perhaps TRBD1 as D (6 bases). Trimming shortened V by 5 bases and J by 5 bases, and 12 bases separated the two germline ends. This CDR3 is 13 amino acids long. CDR1 is MNHNS and CDR2 is SASEGT in the germline V gene. The CDR3, as DNA: TGTGCCAGCAGTTATACAGGGAAAACTGAAGCTTTCTTT. Its protein is CASSYTGKTEAFF.